This entry features one T cell receptor (beta chain) sequence. Its antigen is unidentified. The data belong to a study of T cells in Graves' hyperthyroidism and ophthalmopathy. General observations from the study: In blood, most of the thyroid clonotypes expanded above 0.001 were also present.

The V gene's germline CDR1 is SGHDN and CDR2 FVKESK. The CDR3 sequence is 13 residues long. V was shortened by 3 bases and J by 6 bases, with 11 bases between the two germline ends. The source material, RNA transcripts, was used to amplify TCR beta CDR3 regions. First-round RT-PCR with HTBI primers amplified the TCR CDR3 region. TCRdb used MiXCR to reprocess the multiplex PCR reads, holding one entry per CDR3 protein. This sample has about 640,000 distinct CDR3 sequences, with 20% found just once. The sequencing sample was made of blood. The clonotype was recovered from a man aged 30-40 years with Graves' ophthalmopathy. The chain joins TRBV14 to TRBJ1-2, with a tentative D call TRBD1 (6 bases). In nucleotides, the CDR3 is TGTGCCAGCAGCCACGTGGGACATGATGGCTACACCTTC. Translation: CASSHVGHDGYTF.